These 3 T cell receptor beta chains were all obtained from the same sample, sequenced in a study of T cell responses to AZD1222 COVID-19 vaccine. Produced via immunoSEQ multiplex PCR; TCRdb's table is partial and in-frame only. The table has some 150,000 clones, approximately 78% seen once. Specimen: peripheral blood, collected on day 0 of MenACWY control vaccination. Receptors were obtained from an adult in good health.

The chain has TRBV5-4 and TRBJ1-1; 10 bases match TRBD1. The germline CDR1 and CDR2 sequences are SGHNT and YYREEE (reference sequence). Trimming took 4 bases from V and 5 from J; bases not matched to a gene: 8. The CDR3 spans 15 residues. CDR3 sequence: CASSPRDRGWTEAFF. CDR3 coding DNA: TGTGCCAGCAGCCCTCGGGACAGGGGATGGACTGAAGCTTTCTTT.

The rearrangement uses TRBV18 and TRBJ1-2, with 8 bases lining up with TRBD1. The CDR3 spans 16 residues. Germline trimming cut 2 bases from V and 8 bases from J; bases unmatched to any gene: 13. CDR1 is KGHSH, CDR2 LQKENI, per germline. The CDR3 nucleotides read TGTGCCAGCTCACCAGAATTGATTCGACAGGGGAACGGCTACACCTTC. This gives the protein CASSPELIRQGNGYTF.

In its sample, this clone was seen a few times. The chain is built from TRBV6-5 and TRBJ1-4; 9 bases fit TRBD1. V dropped 4 bases and J dropped 10; count of bases not matched to a gene: 7. From germline, CDR1 is MNHEY and CDR2 SVGAGI. This CDR3 spans 14 amino acids. CDR3 sequence: CASSWDRDIRKLFF. CDR3 coding DNA: TGTGCCAGCAGTTGGGACAGGGACATTCGAAAACTGTTTTTT.